This TCR beta chain was observed in a study of HIV-infected patients and healthy controls. This CDR3 spans 20 amino acids. The V gene lost 7 bases and the J gene lost 2 bases, with 31 bases spanning the gap. TCRdb redid the calling of the 5' RACE reads with MiXCR, one entry per CDR3 protein. This sample has about 67,000 distinct CDR3 sequences, with roughly a sixth found just once. The specimen was CD4+ T cells from blood. The TCR was taken from a human donor in good health. V and J are TRBV12-3 or TRBV12-4 and TRBJ2-3; D is unresolved. CDR3 DNA: TGTGCCAGCATTCCGGGCGTAAAAGGTGGGATTAGTAGTCCCACAGATACGCAGTATTTT. Amino acids: CASIPGVKGGISSPTDTQYF.